The T cell receptor (beta chain) under discussion was sequenced for a study of Graves' ophthalmopathy and Graves' hyperthyroidism. RNA transcripts served as template for amplifying TCR beta CDR3 sequences. HTBI-primed first-round RT-PCR preceded second-round multiplex PCR. TCRdb processed the multiplex PCR reads anew with MiXCR; each CDR3 protein has one entry. The table lists hundreds of thousands of distinct CDR3 sequences, 13% to 15% of them singletons. Patients were left out if they had other autoimmune diseases, uncontrolled infections, pregnancy or lactation. This clonotype was counted many times. The sequencing input was blood. The TCR comes from a woman aged 25-40 years with Graves' ophthalmopathy.

Here the CDR3 reads CSARDRAARGYTF. The CDR3 bases are TGCAGTGCTAGGGACAGGGCGGCACGGGGCTACACCTTC. The chain employs TRBV20-1 and TRBJ1-2; 8 bases are shared with TRBD1. This CDR3 contains 13 residues. In germline, CDR1 is DFQATT, CDR2 SNEGSKA (reference sequence). The V and J ends lost 3 bases and 8 bases, in that order; junction bases with no gene match: 8.